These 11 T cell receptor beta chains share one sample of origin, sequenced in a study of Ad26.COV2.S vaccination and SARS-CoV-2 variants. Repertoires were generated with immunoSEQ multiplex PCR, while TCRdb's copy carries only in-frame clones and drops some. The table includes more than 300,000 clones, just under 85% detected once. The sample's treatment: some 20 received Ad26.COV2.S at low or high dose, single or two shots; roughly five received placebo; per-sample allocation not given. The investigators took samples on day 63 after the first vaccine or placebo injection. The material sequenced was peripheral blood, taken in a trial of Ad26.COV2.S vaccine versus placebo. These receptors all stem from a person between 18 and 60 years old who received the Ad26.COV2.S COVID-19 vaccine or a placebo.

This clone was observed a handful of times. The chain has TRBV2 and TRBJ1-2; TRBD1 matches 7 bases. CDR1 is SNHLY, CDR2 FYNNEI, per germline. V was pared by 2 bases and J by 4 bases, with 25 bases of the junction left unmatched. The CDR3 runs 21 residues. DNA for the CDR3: TGTGCCAGCAGTGAACCAGAGACAGGGAAAACTGACTCCCCAGCCCTCTATGGCTACACCTTC. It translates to CASSEPETGKTDSPALYGYTF. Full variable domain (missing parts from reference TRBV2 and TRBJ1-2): EPEVTQTPSHQVTQMGQEVILRCVPISNHLYFYWYRQILGQKVEFLVSFYNNEISEKSEIFDDQFSVERPDGSNFTLKIRSTKLEDSAMYFCASSEPETGKTDSPALYGYTFGSGTRLTVV.

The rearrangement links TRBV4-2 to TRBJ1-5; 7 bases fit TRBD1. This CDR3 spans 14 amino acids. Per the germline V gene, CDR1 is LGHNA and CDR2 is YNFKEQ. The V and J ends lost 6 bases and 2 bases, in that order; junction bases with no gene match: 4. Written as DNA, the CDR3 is TGTGCCAGCAGTTACACAGGGGGCAATCAGCCCCAGCATTTT. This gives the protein CASSYTGGNQPQHF.

DNA for the CDR3: TGTGCCAGCAGCCAAACGACAGGCTATGGCTACACCTTC. Residues: CASSQTTGYGYTF. The chain employs TRBV5-6 and TRBJ1-2; D is possibly TRBD1 (6 bases). CDR1 SGHDT and CDR2 YYEEEE come from the germline V gene. Trimming took off 4 bases at V and 4 bases at J, with 11 bases between the two ends. The CDR3 is made up of 13 amino acids.

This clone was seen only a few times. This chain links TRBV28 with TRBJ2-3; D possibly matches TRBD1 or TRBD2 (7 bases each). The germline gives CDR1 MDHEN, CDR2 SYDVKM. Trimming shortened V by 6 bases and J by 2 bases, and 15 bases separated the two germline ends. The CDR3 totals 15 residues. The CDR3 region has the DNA TGTGCCAGCAGCGCGGGGGACAGCTACACAGATACGCAGTATTTT. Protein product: CASSAGDSYTDTQYF.

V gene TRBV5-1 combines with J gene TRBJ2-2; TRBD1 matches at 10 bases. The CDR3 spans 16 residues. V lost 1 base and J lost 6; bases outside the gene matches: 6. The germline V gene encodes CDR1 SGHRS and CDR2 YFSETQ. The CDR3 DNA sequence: TGCGCCAGCAGCTTGAAAGGGGACAGGGGTGCCGGGGAGCTGTTTTTT. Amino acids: CASSLKGDRGAGELFF.

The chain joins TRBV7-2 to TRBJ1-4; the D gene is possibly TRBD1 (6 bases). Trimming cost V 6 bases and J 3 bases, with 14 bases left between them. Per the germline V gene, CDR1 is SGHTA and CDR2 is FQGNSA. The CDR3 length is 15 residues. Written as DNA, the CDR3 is TGTGCCAGCAGGCTTCAAGGGGGAGCTAATGAAAAACTGTTTTTT. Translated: CASRLQGGANEKLFF.

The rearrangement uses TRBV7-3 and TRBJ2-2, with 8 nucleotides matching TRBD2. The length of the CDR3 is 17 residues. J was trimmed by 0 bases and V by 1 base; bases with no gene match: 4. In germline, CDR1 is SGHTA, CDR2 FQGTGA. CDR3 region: CASSLNPGGANTGELFF. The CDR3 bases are TGTGCCAGCAGCTTAAATCCCGGGGGGGCGAACACCGGGGAGCTGTTTTTT. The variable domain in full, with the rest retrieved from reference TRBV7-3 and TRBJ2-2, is GAGVSQTPSNKVTEKGKYVELRCDPISGHTALYWYRQSLGQGPEFLIYFQGTGAADDSGLPNDRFFAVRPEGSVSTLKIQRTERGDSAVYLCASSLNPGGANTGELFFGEGSRLTVL.

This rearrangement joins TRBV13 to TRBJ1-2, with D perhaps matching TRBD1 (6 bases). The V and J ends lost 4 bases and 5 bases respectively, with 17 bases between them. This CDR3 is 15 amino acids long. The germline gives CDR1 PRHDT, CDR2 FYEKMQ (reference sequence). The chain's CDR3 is CASSSRQDLRYGYTF. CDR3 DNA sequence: TGTGCCAGCAGCTCAAGACAGGACCTAAGGTATGGCTACACCTTC.

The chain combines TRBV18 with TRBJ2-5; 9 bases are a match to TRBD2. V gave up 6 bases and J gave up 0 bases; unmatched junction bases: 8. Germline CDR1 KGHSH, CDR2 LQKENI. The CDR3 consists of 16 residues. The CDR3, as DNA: TGTGCCAGCTCGGTTAAAGCGGGGGGATACCAAGAGACCCAGTACTTC. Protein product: CASSVKAGGYQETQYF.

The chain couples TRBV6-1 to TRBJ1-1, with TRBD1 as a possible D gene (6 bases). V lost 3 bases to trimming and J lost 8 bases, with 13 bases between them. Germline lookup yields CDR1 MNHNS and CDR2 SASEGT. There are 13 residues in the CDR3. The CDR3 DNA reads TGTGCCAGCAGTGACGGGACATCAACCGAAGCTTTCTTT. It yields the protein CASSDGTSTEAFF.

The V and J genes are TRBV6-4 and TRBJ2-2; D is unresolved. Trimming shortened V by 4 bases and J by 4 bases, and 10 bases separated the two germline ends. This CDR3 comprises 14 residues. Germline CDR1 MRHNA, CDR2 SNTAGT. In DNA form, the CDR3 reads TGTGCCAGCAGTGTGTCGGGTCTCACCGGGGAGCTGTTTTTT. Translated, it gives CASSVSGLTGELFF.